The TCR beta chain under discussion was sequenced for a study of blood T cell repertoires in COVID-19. Exposed participants encountered a COVID-19 case during the 2 weeks preceding study entry. TCRdb keeps only in-frame clones here, not all; method: immunoSEQ multiplex PCR. Of around 270,000 clones listed, approximately 88% were seen once; the top ten hold 2.5% to 3.5%. V lost 0 bases and J lost 1; bases outside the gene matches: 1. Germline V gene sequence: CDR1 SGDLS, CDR2 YYNGEE. This CDR3 is 14 amino acids long. The TCR was taken from a woman in her 40s who had been exposed to COVID-19. The chain has TRBV9 and TRBJ2-7; 7 bases are shared with TRBD2. The sequencing sample was made of PBMCs or T cells enriched from blood (not recorded which). CDR3 residues: CASSVGSGSYEQYF. CDR3 DNA sequence: TGTGCCAGCAGCGTAGGTAGCGGGTCCTACGAGCAGTACTTC. The complete variable domain, with remaining parts taken from reference TRBV9 and TRBJ2-7, reads DSGVTQTPKHLITATGQRVTLRCSPRSGDLSVYWYQQSLDQGLQFLIQYYNGEERAKGNILERFSAQQFPDLHSELNLSSLELGDSALYFCASSVGSGSYEQYFGPGTRLTVT.